One T cell receptor (beta chain) is described in this entry. Its antigen is still unknown. It has no much larger one-base neighbor in the sample; base qualities were not kept. This sample was included in a study of blood T cell repertoires in COVID-19 (dated by TCRdb to about 2020). With regard to the full study: Samples covering the acute and convalescent phases of COVID-19 were provided by collaborators in the United States, Italy and Spain. The prospective study material was composed of cDNA or gDNA derived from T cells, B-cell-depleted T cells, or PBMCs. Deeply sampled blood TCRbeta repertoires from subjects exposed to, actively infected with, or recovered from COVID-19 were included in the dataset. The repertoires were released in a freely available public database meant as a resource for research on the immune response to SARS-CoV-2. The samples were drawn from the first 160 participants of the ongoing ImmuneRACE study and from over 950 subjects provided by 6 global collaborators. Sample metadata almost always included a de-identified subject ID, COVID-19 status, age in years and sex. HLA class I and class II types, where available, came from metadata supplied by the sample provider rather than from assay-based typing. Beyond this particular receptor, the publication reports: How much clinical and demographic metadata was included differed by source and by participant, and the metadata was provided uncurated.

The immunoSEQ Assay, a bias-controlled multiplex PCR, was used to amplify TCRbeta CDR3 regions from genomic DNA. The study's own analysis went as follows. The number of nucleated cells in each sample was estimated from the amplification of reference gene primers within the assay. Sequence reads were collapsed and filtered to measure the absolute abundance of every unique TCRbeta CDR3 rearrangement. Productive Simpson clonality was computed per sample as the square root of Simpson's diversity index over productive rearrangements. TCRdb holds this immuneACCESS table with in-frame rearrangements only. Some clones are missing; in checked studies, unresolved V genes explain under half, and the rest has no known cause. That table supplies the V and J calls and clone size; D and trimming were determined from the DNA. The sample yields roughly 100,000 clones; about 91% were counted once. The leading ten clones occupy around 2% of the sample.

One collaborating source in Seattle enrolled patients while the patients were actively infected and followed the patients over time throughout the course of disease. Whole blood was collected in K2EDTA tubes by collaborating institutions according to the institutions' own protocols. Collaborator samples were shipped for TCRbeta analysis as frozen whole blood, isolated PBMCs, or DNA extracted from either sample type. Material: peripheral blood. The TCR was taken from a man aged 45-65 years with COVID-19, enrolled during active disease.

The nucleotide sequence reads as follows: TGTGCCAGCAGCTTGGGGTTGACAGGGTGGGACAAAGAGACCCAGTACTTC. It encodes CASSLGLTGWDKETQYF. The chain couples TRBV5-6 to TRBJ2-5; TRBD1 lines up with 7 middle nucleotides. V is trimmed back by 0 bases and J by 3 bases, and the junction contains 11 bases that no gene match accounts for. The CDR3 contains 17 residues, cysteine and phenylalanine counted. Only the CDR3 part of the read is kept: 51 bases, read in frame from the first base. The germline V gene supplies CDR1 SGHDT and CDR2 YYEEEE.